The rows below give T cell receptor beta chains drawn from one sample of a study of control samples from healthy donors and cancer patients. Libraries were prepared by immunoSEQ multiplex PCR; TCRdb keeps only in-frame clonotypes and omits some of them. The sample lists more than 110,000 clones; roughly nine tenths were seen once. Material: blood. All receptors come from a woman aged 25 to 39 in good health. The CDR3 runs from the conserved cysteine through the conserved F or W. The order of the fields is CDR3 DNA, CDR3 protein, D gene, V gene, clone size, J gene. D genes are given only for firm matches. The listing skips clone size in some rows; elsewhere it reads once, few, many or a size class.

TGTGCCTGGAGTCCCCATAGCCGGGATGAGCAGTTCTTC	CAWSPHSRDEQFF	-	TRBV30	-	TRBJ2-1
TGTGCCAGCAGGTTCCGGGCCGCGAATTCACCCCTCCACTTT	CASRFRAANSPLHF	-	TRBV14	-	TRBJ1-6
TGTGCCAGCAGCTTAGCGGAGAGCAATTCACCCCTCCACTTT	CASSLAESNSPLHF	-	TRBV13	-	TRBJ1-6
TGTGCCAGCAGCGTAGGTATGGCGCAGAAACACTCTGGAAACACCATATATTTT	CASSVGMAQKHSGNTIYF	-	TRBV9	few	TRBJ1-3
TGTGCCAGCTCACCAGACCGGGACAGTCGATATGGCTACACCTTC	CASSPDRDSRYGYTF	TRBD1	TRBV18	-	TRBJ1-2
TGCGCCTGCACGCGGGCGAGCTCTGGAAACACCATATATTTT	CACTRASSGNTIYF	-	TRBV23-1	-	TRBJ1-3
TGTGCCAGCTCACCACAAAGCTCCTACGAGCAGTACTTC	CASSPQSSYEQYF	-	TRBV18	once	TRBJ2-7
TGCAGCGTTGAGAGCTCTGGGGCCAACGTCCTGACTTTC	CSVESSGANVLTF	-	TRBV29-1	-	TRBJ2-6
TGTGCCAGCAGTAGGGACAGGGTCACAGATACGCAGTATTTT	CASSRDRVTDTQYF	TRBD1	TRBV6-4	-	TRBJ2-3
TGTGCCAGCACCACGGGGATGATGGCTTTCTTT	CASTTGMMAFF	-	TRBV2	-	TRBJ1-1
TGCAGCGTGGGAGATAACAGGGGAGGGCATCAGCCCCAGCATTTT	CSVGDNRGGHQPQHF	TRBD1	TRBV29-1	-	TRBJ1-5
TGTGCCAGCAGTATTCCCAGGGGAACTAATGAAAAACTGTTTTTT	CASSIPRGTNEKLFF	-	TRBV28	-	TRBJ1-4
TGTGCCACCAGCAGAGAGGGCAGGGGAACCTATGGCTACACCTTC	CATSREGRGTYGYTF	-	TRBV15	-	TRBJ1-2
TGTGCCAGCGACGCCGGATACACTGAAGCTTTCTTT	CASDAGYTEAFF	-	TRBV6-5	few	TRBJ1-1
TGTGCCAGCAGCACCGAGGACAGGCCGCATTCACCCCTCCACTTT	CASSTEDRPHSPLHF	-	TRBV21-1	-	TRBJ1-6
TGTGCCAGCAGCCAAGAGCACCTCTCCTACAATGAGCAGTTCTTC	CASSQEHLSYNEQFF	-	TRBV4-2	-	TRBJ2-1
TGTGCCTGGTCCGGAGACCAGACTCACTCTGGAAACACCATATATTTT	CAWSGDQTHSGNTIYF	-	TRBV30	-	TRBJ1-3
TGTGCCAGCAGCCCATCCAAGGACAGTGCCTCCTACGAGCAGTACTTC	CASSPSKDSASYEQYF	-	TRBV9	-	TRBJ2-7
TGTGCCAGCAGCTCCTCCGGGACCCCCCCCAATGAGCAGTTCTTC	CASSSSGTPPNEQFF	-	TRBV7-3	-	TRBJ2-1
TGTGCCATCAGTGGAGGGAGGGGGGAAGTTGGCAATGAGCAGTTCTTC	CAISGGRGEVGNEQFF	-	TRBV10-3	-	TRBJ2-1
TGTGCCAGCAGCCAAGATGGCCCCCCAGGTTCACCCCTCCACTTT	CASSQDGPPGSPLHF	-	TRBV3-1/TRBV3-2	once	TRBJ1-6
TGTGCCAGCAGCCATTTAACACTGGCCACTGAAGCTTTCTTT	CASSHLTLATEAFF	-	TRBV3-1/TRBV3-2	-	TRBJ1-1
TGTGCCAGCAGCCCGAGCGGGATCCCAGATACGCAGTATTTT	CASSPSGIPDTQYF	TRBD2	TRBV3-1/TRBV3-2	-	TRBJ2-3
TGTGCCACCAGCAGAGGACATAACTATGGCTACACCTTC	CATSRGHNYGYTF	-	TRBV15	-	TRBJ1-2
TGTGCCAGCAGTTCAACAGGGAGGTCAAGCTATGGCTACACCTTC	CASSSTGRSSYGYTF	-	TRBV28	-	TRBJ1-2
TGTGCCAGCAGTGATGACAGGGACACTGAAGCTTTCTTT	CASSDDRDTEAFF	TRBD1	TRBV28	-	TRBJ1-1
TGTGCCAGCAGTCGACTAGCTCCCCACGAGCAGTACTTC	CASSRLAPHEQYF	TRBD2	TRBV27	-	TRBJ2-7
TGTGCCAGCAGCCGAACGGGACAGGGGGCCTCTGGGGCCAACGTCCTGACTTTC	CASSRTGQGASGANVLTF	TRBD1	TRBV7-6	-	TRBJ2-6
TGTGCCAGCAGCCAAGACTTGGGGGTTTACTATGGCTACACCTTC	CASSQDLGVYYGYTF	-	TRBV3-1/TRBV3-2	-	TRBJ1-2
TGTGCCAGCAGTCGACAGGAGAACACTGAAGCTTTCTTT	CASSRQENTEAFF	-	TRBV2	-	TRBJ1-1
TGTGCCAGCAGCTTAATCAGGACTAGCGGGAGTAACGAGCAGTACTTC	CASSLIRTSGSNEQYF	TRBD2	TRBV7-9	-	TRBJ2-7
TGTGCCAGTAGCCCGGGACAGGGGGCTAATGAAAAACTGTTTTTT	CASSPGQGANEKLFF	TRBD1	TRBV19	-	TRBJ1-4
TGTGCCAGCAGCCAGATAACAGGGGGCGCAAATTCACCCCTCCACTTT	CASSQITGGANSPLHF	TRBD1	TRBV14	-	TRBJ1-6
TGCGCCAGCAGTGAGTCACATGACCCTCACACAGATACGCAGTATTTT	CASSESHDPHTDTQYF	-	TRBV10-1	-	TRBJ2-3
TGTGCCAGCAGCTTGTCTGGGGGGAATGAGCAGTTCTTC	CASSLSGGNEQFF	-	TRBV5-5	once	TRBJ2-1